The 16 T cell receptor beta chains given below trace back to one sample, sequenced in a study of OX40 agonist ivuxolimab in advanced cancers. Sequenced by immunoSEQ multiplex PCR; TCRdb stores in-frame clones only, minus some. The sample lists about 32,000 clones; roughly 84% were seen once. Sequences were derived from CD4+ or CD8+ T cells sorted from blood, sampled in a trial of the OX40 agonist ivuxolimab. Receptors were obtained from an adult with an advanced solid tumor such as melanoma, head and neck, liver or kidney cancer.

Remarks on this clone: Other nucleotide sequences from this sample produce the same CDR3. The V gene is TRBV11-2, the J gene TRBJ2-3; D ambiguous. Germline assignment: CDR1 SGHAT and CDR2 FQNNGV. Trimming took off 1 base at V and 4 bases at J, with 3 bases between the two ends. This CDR3 is built from 12 residues. The CDR3 nucleotides read TGTGCCAGCAGCTTAGGTGCAGATACGCAGTATTTT. Protein sequence: CASSLGADTQYF.

The chain couples TRBV27 to TRBJ2-5; D is undetermined. The CDR3 extends over 11 amino acids. V dropped 3 bases and J dropped 1 base, with 0 bases sitting between them. Germline CDR1 is MNHEY and CDR2 is SMNVEV (reference sequence). The CDR3 is CASSFQETQYF. The CDR3 bases are TGTGCCAGCAGTTTCCAAGAGACCCAGTACTTC.

The chain couples TRBV6-1 to TRBJ2-1; 9 nucleotides align to TRBD2. CDR1 and CDR2 from the germline V gene are MNHNS and SASEGT. With V trimmed by 4 bases and J by 7 bases, 11 bases remained unmatched. The CDR3 extends over 16 amino acids. CDR3 sequence reads: CASSGRLAGIWNEQFF. The CDR3 DNA is TGTGCCAGCAGTGGTCGCCTAGCGGGAATATGGAATGAGCAGTTCTTC.

The V and J genes are TRBV7-8 and TRBJ2-7; D is possibly TRBD1 (5 bases). Trimming removed 1 base from V and 0 bases from J, with 13 bases in between. This CDR3 comprises 16 residues. The V gene's germline CDR1 is SGHVS and CDR2 FQNEAQ. CDR3 residues: CASSLVWQGNSYEQYF. In DNA form, the CDR3 reads TGTGCCAGCAGCTTAGTGTGGCAGGGAAACTCCTACGAGCAGTACTTC.

This chain connects TRBV4-1 to TRBJ1-6; possible D gene TRBD1, 6 bases. Trimming took off 0 bases at V and 10 bases at J, with 13 bases between the two ends. Germline V gene lookup returns CDR1 MGHRA and CDR2 YSYEKL. The CDR3 runs 15 residues. The CDR3 sequence is CASSQEVQGYSPLHF. The CDR3 DNA reads as TGCGCCAGCAGCCAAGAGGTACAGGGATACTCACCCCTCCACTTT.

The chain is built from TRBV30 and TRBJ2-7; D is perhaps TRBD1 or TRBD2 (6 bases each). The V gene's germline CDR1 is GTSNPN and CDR2 SVGIG (reference sequence). The V and J ends lost 4 bases and 7 bases respectively, with 17 bases between them. CDR3 length equals 13 residues. CDR3 coding DNA: TGTGCCTGGACGAGGGGGGTAGGTCAAGAGCAGTACTTC. Amino acid sequence: CAWTRGVGQEQYF.

V and J are TRBV5-1 and TRBJ2-1; D might be TRBD1 or TRBD2, each matching 6 bases. Germline CDR1 reads SGHRS; CDR2 reads YFSETQ. V was trimmed by 7 bases and J by 8 bases, leaving 16 bases between them. The CDR3 has 13 amino acids. CDR3: CASRRGGLDEQFF. The CDR3 bases are TGCGCCAGCCGAAGAGGGGGGCTCGATGAGCAGTTCTTC.

The V call is TRBV5-6, the J call TRBJ2-7; 7 nucleotides align to TRBD1. CDR3 size: 15 residues. CDR1 and CDR2 (germline): SGHDT, YYEEEE. V lost 4 bases to trimming and J lost 3 bases; unmatched junction nucleotides: 10. CDR3 in amino acids: CASSQQGHGNYEQYF. In nucleotides, the CDR3 is TGTGCCAGCAGCCAACAGGGGCATGGTAACTACGAGCAGTACTTC.

The chain joins TRBV7-9 to TRBJ2-7, with TRBD1 matching over 10 bases. The germline gives CDR1 SEHNR, CDR2 FQNEAQ (reference sequence). The CDR3 consists of 14 residues. J gave up 3 bases and V 5 bases, and 4 bases lay outside the gene matches. CDR3 sequence: CASSPRDRGYEQYF. As DNA, the CDR3 is TGTGCCAGCAGCCCCCGGGACAGGGGCTACGAGCAGTACTTC.

This chain uses TRBV9 with TRBJ2-5; 7 bases line up with TRBD2. Per the germline V gene, CDR1 is SGDLS and CDR2 is YYNGEE. The CDR3 spans 16 residues. Trimming removed 0 bases from V and 2 bases from J; junction bases left unmatched: 7. CDR3: CASSVEMGGPQETQYF. CDR3 DNA: TGTGCCAGCAGCGTAGAAATGGGAGGGCCTCAAGAGACCCAGTACTTC.

CDR3 nucleotides: TGCGCCAGCAGCCCCGGATGGTCGGGATCCTACGAGCAGTACTTC. This codes for CASSPGWSGSYEQYF. This rearrangement joins TRBV5-1 to TRBJ2-7; weak D call: TRBD2 (5 bases). Trimming removed 4 bases from V and 1 base from J, with 15 bases in between. CDR1 is SGHRS, CDR2 YFSETQ, per germline. CDR3 length: 15 residues.

V gene TRBV30 combines with J gene TRBJ1-2; 7 positions match TRBD1. Germline values: CDR1 GTSNPN, CDR2 SVGIG (reference sequence). V trimming: 2 bases; J trimming: 8 bases; junction bases outside the gene matches: 8. The CDR3 is 13 residues long. The CDR3 here is CAWSLDRFGGYTF. CDR3 bases: TGTGCCTGGAGTTTGGACAGGTTCGGGGGCTACACCTTC.

The chain recombines TRBV11-1 with TRBJ2-7; no definite D call. Germline CDR1 SGHAT, CDR2 FQDESV (reference sequence). Trimming took 2 bases from V and 4 from J, leaving 9 bases between them. CDR3 size: 13 residues. CDR3 DNA sequence: TGTGCCAGCAGCTTAATCCCCCGGTACGAGCAGTACTTC. This codes for CASSLIPRYEQYF.

This chain uses TRBV6-5 with TRBJ1-5; possible D gene TRBD1, 5 bases. V lost 6 bases, J lost 0 bases, and 9 bases lay in between. Germline V gene lookup returns CDR1 MNHEY and CDR2 SVGAGI. This CDR3 comprises 14 residues. The CDR3 region has the DNA TGTGCCAGCAGGGACATATCTAGCAATCAGCCCCAGCATTTT. This sequence encodes CASRDISSNQPQHF.

The V gene is TRBV5-1, the J gene TRBJ2-3, with a weak D call TRBD1 (5 bases). Germline V gives CDR1 SGHRS, CDR2 YFSETQ. The V gene lost 0 bases and the J gene lost 4 bases, with 12 bases spanning the gap. This CDR3 is built from 15 residues. CDR3 nucleotide sequence: TGCGCCAGCAGCTTGGGGTCTCAGGGCTCAGATACGCAGTATTTT. It yields the protein CASSLGSQGSDTQYF.

This rearrangement joins TRBV7-6 to TRBJ1-1; the D is unclear. Germline CDR1 SGHVS, CDR2 FNYEAQ. The V end lost 5 bases, the J end lost 6 bases, and 7 bases lay between the germline ends. CDR3 length: 11 residues. The CDR3 bases are TGTGCCAGCAGCCTCGAACCTGAAGCTTTCTTT. Amino acid sequence: CASSLEPEAFF.